A selection of T cell receptor beta chains follows, all from one sample in a study of blood T cell repertoires in COVID-19. The protocol was immunoSEQ multiplex PCR, while the TCRdb copy is restricted to in-frame clones and leaves out a portion. The data contain about 240,000 clones, around 83% of them singletons. Sequences were obtained from peripheral blood. These receptors were collected from a man aged 25 to 40 who had recovered from COVID-19. Each CDR3 is given with its conserved first and last residue. A D gene is named only where the DNA matches it firmly. Clone size appears in some rows only: once, few, many, or a class for an expanded clone.

j_gene: TRBJ2-3
v_gene: TRBV7-9
d_gene: NA
abundance: once
CDR3nt: TGTGCCAGCAGCCGAGGACTGGGTACCGGTCCTAGCACAGATACGCAGTATTTT
CDR3aa: CASSRGLGTGPSTDTQYF

j_gene: TRBJ1-1
v_gene: TRBV10-3
d_gene: TRBD1
abundance: NA
CDR3nt: TGTGCCATCAGACCTGCGGTGACAGGGGAAGCTTTCTTT
CDR3aa: CAIRPAVTGEAFF

j_gene: TRBJ2-3
v_gene: TRBV29-1
d_gene: TRBD1
abundance: NA
CDR3nt: TGCAGCGTCGCGACAGGGGAATTCACAGATACGCAGTATTTT
CDR3aa: CSVATGEFTDTQYF

j_gene: TRBJ2-1
v_gene: TRBV5-1
d_gene: TRBD2
abundance: once
CDR3nt: TGCGCCAGCAGCTTGGCGGTCGGGGGGGCCCACAATGAGCAGTTCTTC
CDR3aa: CASSLAVGGAHNEQFF

j_gene: TRBJ2-1
v_gene: TRBV29-1
d_gene: NA
abundance: NA
CDR3nt: TGCAGCGTTGAATTACAGGAGCTATACAATGAGCAGTTCTTC
CDR3aa: CSVELQELYNEQFF

j_gene: TRBJ1-5
v_gene: TRBV28
d_gene: TRBD1
abundance: NA
CDR3nt: TGTGCCAGCAGTTTATCACCCCAGGGGGCGGGCAATCAGCCCCAGCATTTT
CDR3aa: CASSLSPQGAGNQPQHF

j_gene: TRBJ2-5
v_gene: TRBV18
d_gene: NA
abundance: NA
CDR3nt: TGTGCCAGCTCACCACCGCCCCGACGGGGAAAAGAGACCCAGTACTTC
CDR3aa: CASSPPPRRGKETQYF

j_gene: TRBJ2-2
v_gene: TRBV9
d_gene: TRBD1
abundance: NA
CDR3nt: TGTGCCAGCAGCGCGACAGGGGGGAACACCGGGGAGCTGTTTTTT
CDR3aa: CASSATGGNTGELFF

j_gene: TRBJ2-3
v_gene: TRBV4-2
d_gene: TRBD2
abundance: NA
CDR3nt: TGTGCCAGCAGTTTACGGTCGGGGGGAGATAGCACAGATACGCAGTATTTT
CDR3aa: CASSLRSGGDSTDTQYF

j_gene: TRBJ1-1
v_gene: TRBV27
d_gene: TRBD1
abundance: NA
CDR3nt: TGTGCCAGCAGGCCAACGACAGGGGTCCGAACTGAAGCTTTCTTT
CDR3aa: CASRPTTGVRTEAFF

j_gene: TRBJ1-2
v_gene: TRBV19
d_gene: NA
abundance: NA
CDR3nt: TGTGCCAGTAGTGTAACAGGGCCCGGCTACTATGGCTACACCTTC
CDR3aa: CASSVTGPGYYGYTF

j_gene: TRBJ2-7
v_gene: TRBV27
d_gene: TRBD1
abundance: NA
CDR3nt: TGTGCCAGCAGCTTAGGGACAGGGCACAGCTCCTACGAGCAGTACTTC
CDR3aa: CASSLGTGHSSYEQYF

j_gene: TRBJ2-7
v_gene: TRBV5-5
d_gene: NA
abundance: NA
CDR3nt: TGTGCCAGCAGCTTGTTGCACTTTACGAGCTCCTACGAGCAGTACTTC
CDR3aa: CASSLLHFTSSYEQYF

j_gene: TRBJ1-6
v_gene: TRBV5-4
d_gene: NA
abundance: once
CDR3nt: TGTGCCAGCAGCTTGGGACAGCTTAATTCACCCCTCCACTTT
CDR3aa: CASSLGQLNSPLHF

j_gene: TRBJ2-5
v_gene: TRBV5-4
d_gene: TRBD2
abundance: NA
CDR3nt: TGTGCCAGCAGCTTGAGAAGTCGACTAGCGGGGGGGACGAAGACCCAGTACTTC
CDR3aa: CASSLRSRLAGGTKTQYF

j_gene: TRBJ2-5
v_gene: TRBV2
d_gene: TRBD2
abundance: NA
CDR3nt: TGTGCCAGCAGTGAAGCAGGACTAGCGGGGGTGGAGACCCAGTACTTC
CDR3aa: CASSEAGLAGVETQYF

j_gene: TRBJ2-7
v_gene: TRBV6-4
d_gene: TRBD1
abundance: NA
CDR3nt: TGTGCCAGCGACCGGGACAGGGGCGTCCACGAGCAGTACTTC
CDR3aa: CASDRDRGVHEQYF

j_gene: TRBJ1-2
v_gene: TRBV4-1
d_gene: NA
abundance: NA
CDR3nt: TGCGCCAGCAGCCAAGAAGAGGACTCCCTGTACTATGGCTACACCTTC
CDR3aa: CASSQEEDSLYYGYTF

j_gene: TRBJ1-2
v_gene: TRBV9
d_gene: NA
abundance: NA
CDR3nt: TGCGCCCGCAGCGCGGGGGGGGTTGGTTTGTGGCAGACGGTTAACTATGGCTACACCTTC
CDR3aa: CARSAGGVGLWQTVNYGYTF

j_gene: TRBJ1-2
v_gene: TRBV9
d_gene: TRBD1
abundance: NA
CDR3nt: TGTGCCAGCAGCGAGGGAGGGAGGACAGGGCTGGATGGCTACACCTTC
CDR3aa: CASSEGGRTGLDGYTF